This TCR beta chain derives from a study of response to subunit inactivated influenza vaccine. TCRdb reanalysed the RT-PCR reads using MiXCR and keeps one entry per CDR3 protein. The sample consists of around 480,000 distinct CDR3 sequences, approximately 11% of them appearing once. This clonotype has a handful of counts. Trimming at V came to 4 bases and at J to 5 bases, leaving 9 bases not matched to a gene. The germline gives CDR1 SGHRS, CDR2 YFSETQ. This CDR3 spans 16 amino acids. Sample: PBMCs from blood, taken 45 days after vaccination. The TCR comes from a man between 50 and 59 years old who received an inactivated influenza vaccine. The rearrangement uses TRBV5-1 and TRBJ2-2; TRBD1 matches at 9 bases. This CDR3 is CASSVSHGTGTGELFF. DNA of the CDR3: TGCGCCAGCAGCGTCAGCCACGGGACAGGGACCGGGGAGCTGTTTTTT.